This TCR beta chain emerged from a study of T cell changes during pregnancy in multiple sclerosis. Assay: immunoSEQ multiplex PCR; the TCRdb copy retains only in-frame clones and omits some. The sample records about 64,000 clones, 96% being singletons. The CDR3 consists of 13 residues. The V end was cut by 5 bases, the J end by 8 bases, with 15 bases between. Looked up from germline, CDR1 is SGHVS and CDR2 is FQNEAQ. The source was CD8+ T cells from peripheral blood mononuclear cells, collected after pregnancy. The clonotype comes from a female donor with multiple sclerosis, enrolled in a pregnancy study. The genes are TRBV7-8 and TRBJ1-2; unclear D gene. CDR3 DNA: TGTGCCAGCAGCCCTAGCGGCTTTTGGGGCTACACCTTC. This codes for CASSPSGFWGYTF.